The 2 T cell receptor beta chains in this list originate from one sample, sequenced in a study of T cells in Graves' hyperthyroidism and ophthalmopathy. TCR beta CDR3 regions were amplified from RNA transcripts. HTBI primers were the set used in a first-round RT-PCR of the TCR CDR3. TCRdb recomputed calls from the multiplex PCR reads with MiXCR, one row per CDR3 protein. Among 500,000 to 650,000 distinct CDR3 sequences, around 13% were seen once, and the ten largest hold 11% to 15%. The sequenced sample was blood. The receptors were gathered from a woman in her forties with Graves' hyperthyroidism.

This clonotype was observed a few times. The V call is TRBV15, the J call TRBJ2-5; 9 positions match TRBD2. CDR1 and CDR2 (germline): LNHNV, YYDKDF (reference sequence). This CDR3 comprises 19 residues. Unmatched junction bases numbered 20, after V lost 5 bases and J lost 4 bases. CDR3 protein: CATSFHVSGRDYWGETQYF. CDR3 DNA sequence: TGTGCCACCAGCTTTCATGTTAGCGGGAGAGACTATTGGGGAGAGACCCAGTACTTC.

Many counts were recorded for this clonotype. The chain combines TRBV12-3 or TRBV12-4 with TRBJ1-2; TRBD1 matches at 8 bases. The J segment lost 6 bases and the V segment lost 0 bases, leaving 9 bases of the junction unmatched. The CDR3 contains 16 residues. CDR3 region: CASSLALAGGENGYTF. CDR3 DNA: TGTGCCAGCAGTTTAGCTCTGGCAGGGGGCGAGAATGGCTACACCTTC.